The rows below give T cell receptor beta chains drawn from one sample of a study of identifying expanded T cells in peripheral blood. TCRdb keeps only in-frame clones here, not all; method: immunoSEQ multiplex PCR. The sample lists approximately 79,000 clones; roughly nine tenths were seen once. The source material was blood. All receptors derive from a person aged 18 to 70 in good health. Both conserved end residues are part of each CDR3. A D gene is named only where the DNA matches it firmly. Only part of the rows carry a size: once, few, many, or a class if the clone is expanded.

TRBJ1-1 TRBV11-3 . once CASSLGFQNTEAFF TGTGCCAGCAGCTTAGGCTTCCAGAACACTGAAGCTTTCTTT
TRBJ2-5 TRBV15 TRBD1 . CATSREQGLKTIQAQYF TGTGCCACCAGCAGGGAACAGGGGTTGAAAACGATTCAGGCCCAGTACTTC
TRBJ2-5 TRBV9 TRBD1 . CASSATGTEETQYF TGTGCCAGCAGCGCAACCGGGACAGAAGAGACCCAGTACTTC
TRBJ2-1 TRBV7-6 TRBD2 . CASSRSGGVYNEQFF TGTGCCAGCAGCCGGTCGGGAGGGGTCTACAATGAGCAGTTCTTC
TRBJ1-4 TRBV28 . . CASISWAAGTNEKLFF TGTGCCAGCATCTCATGGGCCGCGGGAACTAATGAAAAACTGTTTTTT
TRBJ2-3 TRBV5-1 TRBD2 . CASRELAGGSDTQYF TGCGCCAGCAGGGAACTAGCGGGAGGGTCAGATACGCAGTATTTT
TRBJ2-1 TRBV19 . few CASSIPSDNEQFF TGTGCCAGTAGTATCCCCTCGGACAATGAGCAGTTCTTC
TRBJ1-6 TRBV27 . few CASSFRGINSPLHF TGTGCCAGCAGTTTTAGAGGAATTAATTCACCCCTCCACTTT
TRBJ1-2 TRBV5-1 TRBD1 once CASSPDRDNYGYTF TGCGCCAGCAGCCCGGACAGGGATAACTATGGCTACACCTTC
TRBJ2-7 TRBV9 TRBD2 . CASSVETSGIYEQYF TGTGCCAGCAGCGTAGAGACTAGCGGGATTTACGAGCAGTACTTC
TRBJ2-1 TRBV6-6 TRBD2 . CASRDLAGAVNEQFF TGTGCCAGCAGGGATTTGGCGGGAGCAGTCAATGAGCAGTTCTTC
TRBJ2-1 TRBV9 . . CASSGSSGNRLDEQFF TGTGCCAGCAGCGGGTCTAGTGGAAACCGCCTCGATGAGCAGTTCTTC
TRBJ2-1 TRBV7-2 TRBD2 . CASGVVAGAYNEQFF TGTGCCAGCGGGGTGGTAGCGGGAGCCTACAATGAGCAGTTCTTC
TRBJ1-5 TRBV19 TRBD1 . CASSSDRGKPQHF TGTGCCAGTAGTAGCGACAGGGGGAAGCCCCAGCATTTT
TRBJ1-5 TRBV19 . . CASSLRGVEDSNQPQHF TGTGCCAGTAGTCTAAGGGGCGTCGAAGATAGCAATCAGCCCCAGCATTTT
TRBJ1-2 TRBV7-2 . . CASSLVGQIDGNGYTF TGTGCCAGCAGCTTAGTTGGACAGATCGACGGGAATGGCTACACCTTC
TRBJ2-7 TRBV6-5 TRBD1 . CASSSLDRVDEQYF TGTGCCAGCAGTTCCCTGGACAGGGTGGACGAGCAGTACTTC
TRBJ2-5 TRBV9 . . CASSVGGHQETQYF TGTGCCAGCAGCGTCGGGGGGCACCAAGAGACCCAGTACTTC
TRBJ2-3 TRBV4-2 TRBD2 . CASSQELAGGADTQYF TGTGCCAGCAGCCAAGAGCTAGCGGGAGGCGCAGATACGCAGTATTTT
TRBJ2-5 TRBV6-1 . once CASSGAGVQETQYF TGTGCCAGCAGTGGTGCCGGCGTCCAAGAGACCCAGTACTTC
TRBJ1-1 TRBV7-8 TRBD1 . CASSLYSGQTNTEAFF TGTGCCAGCAGCCTCTATTCGGGACAGACGAACACTGAAGCTTTCTTT
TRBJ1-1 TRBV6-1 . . CASMDGHPNTEAFF TGTGCCAGCATGGACGGACACCCGAACACTGAAGCTTTCTTT
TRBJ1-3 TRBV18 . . CASSPGISGNTIYF TGTGCCAGCTCACCAGGGATCTCTGGAAACACCATATATTTT
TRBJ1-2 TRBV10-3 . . CAISDQDSRDGYTF TGTGCCATCAGTGATCAGGACTCAAGAGATGGCTACACCTTC
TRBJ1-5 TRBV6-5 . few CASSYDGNQPQHF TGTGCCAGCAGTTACGATGGCAATCAGCCCCAGCATTTT
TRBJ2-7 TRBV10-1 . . CASSEVPEGLQYF TGCGCCAGCAGTGAGGTCCCGGAGGGGTTGCAGTACTTC
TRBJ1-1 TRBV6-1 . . CASSSLGFNTEAFF TGTGCCAGCAGTTCCTTGGGATTCAACACTGAAGCTTTCTTT
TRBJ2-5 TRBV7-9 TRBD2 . CASSLVAGGGETQYF TGTGCCAGCAGCTTAGTAGCGGGAGGAGGAGAGACCCAGTACTTC
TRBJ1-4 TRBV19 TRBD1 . CASSNRGEKLFF TGTGCCAGTAGTAACAGGGGTGAAAAACTGTTTTTT
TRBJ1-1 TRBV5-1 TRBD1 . CASSPGGVNTEAFF TGCGCCAGCAGCCCAGGGGGGGTGAACACTGAAGCTTTCTTT
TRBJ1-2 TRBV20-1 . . CSASSTRGYTF TGCAGTGCTAGCAGTACGAGAGGCTACACCTTC
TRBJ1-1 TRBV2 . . CASSLQGGQAEAFF TGTGCCAGCAGTTTACAGGGTGGTCAAGCTGAAGCTTTCTTT
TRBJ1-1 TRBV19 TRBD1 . CASYPRGRGVNTEAFF TGTGCCAGTTACCCCCGGGGCAGGGGGGTTAACACTGAAGCTTTCTTT
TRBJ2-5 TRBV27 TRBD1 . CASSPLFPGQGARETQYF TGTGCCAGCAGCCCCCTATTCCCGGGACAGGGCGCGAGGGAGACCCAGTACTTC
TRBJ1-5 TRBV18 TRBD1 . CASSPTGGEQPQHF TGTGCCAGCTCACCCACAGGGGGAGAGCAGCCCCAGCATTTT
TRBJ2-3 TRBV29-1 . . CSVYELGDTQYF TGCAGCGTTTATGAGTTAGGGGATACGCAGTATTTT
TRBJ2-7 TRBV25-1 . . CASSATTEDAQYF TGTGCCAGCAGTGCCACTACCGAGGACGCGCAGTACTTC